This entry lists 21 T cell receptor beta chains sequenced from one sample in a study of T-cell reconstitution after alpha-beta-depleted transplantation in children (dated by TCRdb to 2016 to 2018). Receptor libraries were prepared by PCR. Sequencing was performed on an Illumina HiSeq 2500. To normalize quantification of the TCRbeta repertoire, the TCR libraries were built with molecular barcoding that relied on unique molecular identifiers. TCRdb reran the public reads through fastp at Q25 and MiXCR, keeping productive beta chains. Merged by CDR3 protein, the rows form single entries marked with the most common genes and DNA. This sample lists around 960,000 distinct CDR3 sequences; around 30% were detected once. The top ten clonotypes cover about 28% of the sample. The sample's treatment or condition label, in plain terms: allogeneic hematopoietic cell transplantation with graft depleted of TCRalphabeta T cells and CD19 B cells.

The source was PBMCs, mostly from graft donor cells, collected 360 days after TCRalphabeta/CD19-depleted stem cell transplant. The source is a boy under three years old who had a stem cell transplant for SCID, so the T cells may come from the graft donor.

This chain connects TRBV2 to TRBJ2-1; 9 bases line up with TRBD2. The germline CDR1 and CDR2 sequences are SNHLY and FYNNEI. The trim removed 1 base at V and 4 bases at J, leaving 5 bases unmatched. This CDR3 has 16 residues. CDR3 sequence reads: CASSEEAGGLYNEQFF. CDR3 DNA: TGTGCCAGCAGTGAAGAAGCGGGGGGCTTATACAATGAGCAGTTCTTC. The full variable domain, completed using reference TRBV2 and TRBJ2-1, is EPEVTQTPSHQVTQMGQEVILRCVPISNHLYFYWYRQILGQKVEFLVSFYNNEISEKSEIFDDQFSVERPDGSNFTLKIRSTKLEDSAMYFCASSEEAGGLYNEQFFGPGTRLTVL.

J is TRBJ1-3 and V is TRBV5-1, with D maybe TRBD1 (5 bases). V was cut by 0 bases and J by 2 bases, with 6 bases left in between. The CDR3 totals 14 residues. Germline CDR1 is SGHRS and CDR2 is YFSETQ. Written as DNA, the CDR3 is TGCGCCAGCAGCTTGGAACAGGCTGGAAACACCATATATTTT. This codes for CASSLEQAGNTIYF.

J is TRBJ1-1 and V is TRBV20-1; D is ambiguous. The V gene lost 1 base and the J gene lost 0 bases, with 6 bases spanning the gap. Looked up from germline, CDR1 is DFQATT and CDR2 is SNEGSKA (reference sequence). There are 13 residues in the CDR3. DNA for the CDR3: TGCAGTGCTAGAGCGTGGGTGAACACTGAAGCTTTCTTT. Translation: CSARAWVNTEAFF.

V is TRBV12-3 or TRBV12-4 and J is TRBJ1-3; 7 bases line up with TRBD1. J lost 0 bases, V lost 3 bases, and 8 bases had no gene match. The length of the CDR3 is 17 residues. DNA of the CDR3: TGTGCCAGCAGTTTGGTGCCAGGGGGGAACTCTGGAAACACCATATATTTT. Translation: CASSLVPGGNSGNTIYF.

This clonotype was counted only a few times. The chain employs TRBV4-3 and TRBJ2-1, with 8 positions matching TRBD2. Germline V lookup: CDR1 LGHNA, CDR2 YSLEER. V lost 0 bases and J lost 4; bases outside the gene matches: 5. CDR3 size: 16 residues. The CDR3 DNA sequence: TGCGCCAGCAGCCAAGATTTCGGGGGGGGTTACAATGAGCAGTTCTTC. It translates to CASSQDFGGGYNEQFF.

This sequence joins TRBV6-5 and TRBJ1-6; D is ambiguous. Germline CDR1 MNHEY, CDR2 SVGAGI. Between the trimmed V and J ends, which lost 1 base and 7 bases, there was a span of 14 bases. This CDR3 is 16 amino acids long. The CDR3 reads CASSYFRRRQNSPLHF. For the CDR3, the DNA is TGTGCCAGCAGTTACTTTCGCCGGAGGCAAAATTCACCCCTCCACTTT.

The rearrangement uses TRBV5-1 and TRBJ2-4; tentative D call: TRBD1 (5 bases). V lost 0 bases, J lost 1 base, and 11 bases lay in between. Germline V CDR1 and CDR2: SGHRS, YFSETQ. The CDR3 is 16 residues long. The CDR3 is CASSLDGRVAKNIQYF. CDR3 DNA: TGCGCCAGCAGCTTGGATGGCAGGGTGGCCAAAAACATTCAGTACTTC.

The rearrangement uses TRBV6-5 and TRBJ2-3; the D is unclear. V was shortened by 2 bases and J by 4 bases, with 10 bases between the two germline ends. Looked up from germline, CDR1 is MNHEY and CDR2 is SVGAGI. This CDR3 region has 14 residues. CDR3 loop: CASSYPHEPDTQYF. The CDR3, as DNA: TGTGCCAGCAGTTACCCCCACGAACCAGATACGCAGTATTTT.

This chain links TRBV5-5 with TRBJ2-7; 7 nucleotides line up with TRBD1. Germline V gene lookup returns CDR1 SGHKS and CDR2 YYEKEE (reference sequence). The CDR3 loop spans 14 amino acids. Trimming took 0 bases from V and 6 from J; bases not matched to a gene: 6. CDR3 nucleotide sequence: TGTGCCAGCAGCTTGGGTTCGGACAGGAGCGAGCAGTACTTC. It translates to CASSLGSDRSEQYF.

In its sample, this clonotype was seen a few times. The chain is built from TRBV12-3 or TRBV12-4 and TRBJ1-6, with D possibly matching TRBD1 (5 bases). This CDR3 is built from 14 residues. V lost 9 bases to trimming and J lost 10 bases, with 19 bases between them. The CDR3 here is CARRPQGRGSPLHF. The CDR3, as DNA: TGTGCCAGAAGACCTCAGGGAAGGGGATCACCCCTCCACTTT.

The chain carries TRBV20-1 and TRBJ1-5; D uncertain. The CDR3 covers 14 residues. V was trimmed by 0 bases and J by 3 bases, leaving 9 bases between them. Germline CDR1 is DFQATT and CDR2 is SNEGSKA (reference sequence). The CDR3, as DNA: TGCAGTGCTAGAGATGGGTTGATCAATCAGCCCCAGCATTTT. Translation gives CSARDGLINQPQHF.

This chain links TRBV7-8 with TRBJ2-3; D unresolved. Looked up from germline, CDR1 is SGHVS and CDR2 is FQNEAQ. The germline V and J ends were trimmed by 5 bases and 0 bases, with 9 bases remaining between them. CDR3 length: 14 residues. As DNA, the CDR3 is TGTGCCAGCAGCCGCCCCCGAAGCACAGATACGCAGTATTTT. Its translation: CASSRPRSTDTQYF.

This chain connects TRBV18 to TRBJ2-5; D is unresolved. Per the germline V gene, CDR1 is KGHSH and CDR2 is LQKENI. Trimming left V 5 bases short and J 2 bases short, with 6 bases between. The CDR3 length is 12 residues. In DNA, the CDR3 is TGTGCCAGCTCAACAGCTCAAGAGACCCAGTACTTC. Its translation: CASSTAQETQYF.

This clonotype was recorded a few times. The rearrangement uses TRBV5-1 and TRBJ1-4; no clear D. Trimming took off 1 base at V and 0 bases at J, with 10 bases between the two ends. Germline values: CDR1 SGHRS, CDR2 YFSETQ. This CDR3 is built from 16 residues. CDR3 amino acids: CASSLTGSATNEKLFF. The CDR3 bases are TGCGCCAGCAGCTTGACCGGATCCGCAACTAATGAAAAACTGTTTTTT.

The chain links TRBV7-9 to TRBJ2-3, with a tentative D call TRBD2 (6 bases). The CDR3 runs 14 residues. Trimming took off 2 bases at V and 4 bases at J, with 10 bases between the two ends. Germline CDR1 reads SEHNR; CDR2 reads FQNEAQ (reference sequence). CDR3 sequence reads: CASSLLGGPDTQYF. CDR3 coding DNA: TGTGCCAGCAGCTTATTGGGGGGACCAGATACGCAGTATTTT.

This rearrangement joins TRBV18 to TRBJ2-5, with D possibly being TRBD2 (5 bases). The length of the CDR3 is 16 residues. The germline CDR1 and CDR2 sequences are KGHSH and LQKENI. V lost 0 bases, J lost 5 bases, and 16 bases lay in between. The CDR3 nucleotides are TGTGCCAGCTCACCACCGGGGTCCCTGCGGGCGGAGACCCAGTACTTC. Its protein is CASSPPGSLRAETQYF.

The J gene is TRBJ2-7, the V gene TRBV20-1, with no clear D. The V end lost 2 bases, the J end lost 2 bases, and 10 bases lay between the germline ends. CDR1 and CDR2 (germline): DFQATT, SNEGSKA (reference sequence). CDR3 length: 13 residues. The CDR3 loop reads CSARNAGTYEQYF. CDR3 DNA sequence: TGCAGTGCTAGAAACGCCGGCACCTACGAGCAGTACTTC.

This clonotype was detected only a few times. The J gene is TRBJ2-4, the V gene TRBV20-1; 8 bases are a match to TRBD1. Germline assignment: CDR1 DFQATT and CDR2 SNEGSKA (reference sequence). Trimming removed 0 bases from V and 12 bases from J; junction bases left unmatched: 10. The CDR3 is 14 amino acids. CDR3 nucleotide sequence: TGCAGTGCTAGAGAAACCGGGACAGGTCTAAGTCAGTACTTC. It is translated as CSARETGTGLSQYF.

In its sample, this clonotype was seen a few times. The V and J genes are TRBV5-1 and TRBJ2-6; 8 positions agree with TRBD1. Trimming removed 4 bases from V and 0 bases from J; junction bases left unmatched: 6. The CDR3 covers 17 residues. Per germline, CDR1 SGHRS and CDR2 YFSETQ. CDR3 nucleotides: TGCGCCAGCAGCGCGGACAGGGCAACCTCTGGGGCCAACGTCCTGACTTTC. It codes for CASSADRATSGANVLTF.

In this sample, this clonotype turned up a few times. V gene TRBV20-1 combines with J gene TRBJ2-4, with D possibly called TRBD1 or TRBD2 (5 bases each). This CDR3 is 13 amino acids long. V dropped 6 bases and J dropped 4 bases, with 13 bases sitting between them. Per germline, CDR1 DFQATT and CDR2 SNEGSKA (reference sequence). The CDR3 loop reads CSAEGPTKNIQYF. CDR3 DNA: TGCAGTGCAGAGGGACCCACGAAAAACATTCAGTACTTC.

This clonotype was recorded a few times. The DNA of the CDR3 is TGCGCCAGCAGACAGACGCGAGGCTCAGGTGATGGCTACACCTTC. As protein: CASRQTRGSGDGYTF. The J gene is TRBJ1-2, the V gene TRBV5-1; D is unclear. V gave up 5 bases and J gave up 6 bases, with 20 bases separating them. CDR1 and CDR2 from the germline V gene are SGHRS and YFSETQ. This CDR3 contains 15 residues. Using reference TRBV5-1 and TRBJ1-2 for the parts outside the CDR3, the full variable domain is KAGVTQTPRYLIKTRGQQVTLSCSPISGHRSVSWYQQTPGQGLQFLFEYFSETQRNKGNFPGRFSGRQFSNSRSEMNVSTLELGDSALYLCASRQTRGSGDGYTFGSGTRLTVV.